Below are 21 T cell receptor beta chains sequenced from a single sample in a study of T cells in Graves' hyperthyroidism and ophthalmopathy. RNA transcripts yielded amplified TCR beta CDR3 regions. A set of HTBI primers served as the primers for a first-round RT-PCR of the TCR CDR3. MiXCR was run by TCRdb on the multiplex PCR reads, yielding one entry per CDR3 protein. The sample includes about 640,000 distinct CDR3 sequences, less than 25% of them seen just once. Material: blood. The source is a man in his thirties or forties with Graves' ophthalmopathy.

There are a few counts of this clonotype. CDR3 DNA sequence: TGCAGTGCTAGAGATTTCCTAGCGGGTGTAACAGATACGCAGTATTTT. Its protein product is CSARDFLAGVTDTQYF. The rearrangement uses TRBV20-1 and TRBJ2-3; TRBD2 agrees at 8 bases. The CDR3 sequence is 16 residues long. Per germline, CDR1 DFQATT and CDR2 SNEGSKA (reference sequence). Trimming took 0 bases from V and 3 from J; bases not matched to a gene: 8.

At least ten counts were recorded for this clonotype. V usage is TRBV5-1 and J usage is TRBJ2-3; perhaps TRBD2 as D (5 bases). Germline V gene lookup returns CDR1 SGHRS and CDR2 YFSETQ. V was clipped by 4 bases and J by 2 bases, with 11 bases between them. The CDR3 is made up of 14 amino acids. CDR3 DNA: TGCGCCAGCAGCCGTCTAGCTCCCACAGATACGCAGTATTTT. It is translated as CASSRLAPTDTQYF.

The table lists this clonotype with many counts. The rearrangement joins TRBV3-1 to TRBJ1-5; the D is unclear. The CDR3 is 14 amino acids. V was cut by 1 base and J by 4 bases, with 8 bases left in between. In germline, CDR1 is LGHDT, CDR2 YNNKEL (reference sequence). The DNA of the CDR3 is TGTGCCAGCAGCCAAGGGGTTCCTAATCAGCCCCAGCATTTT. This gives the protein CASSQGVPNQPQHF.

This clonotype was counted many times. The chain uses TRBV7-2 and TRBJ1-3, with D possibly TRBD1 on 5 matching bases. With 2 bases removed from V and 2 bases from J, the gap between germline ends came to 13 bases. The CDR3 is made up of 16 amino acids. The germline CDR1 and CDR2 sequences are SGHTA and FQGNSA. CDR3 in amino acids: CASSLSQGGAGNTIYF. CDR3 coding DNA: TGTGCCAGCAGCTTATCCCAGGGAGGCGCTGGAAACACCATATATTTT.

This clonotype was seen repeatedly, ten times or more. V gene TRBV11-2 combines with J gene TRBJ1-6; no clear D. The V end was cut by 0 bases, the J end by 6 bases, with 9 bases between. The CDR3 is made up of 15 amino acids. Germline assignment: CDR1 SGHAT and CDR2 FQNNGV. CDR3 nucleotide sequence: TGTGCCAGCAGCTTAGAACCAGGACCTAATTCACCCCTCCACTTT. Protein: CASSLEPGPNSPLHF.

The chain recombines TRBV13 with TRBJ2-3; weak D call: TRBD2 (5 bases). V was pared by 3 bases and J by 4 bases, with 20 bases between. The CDR3 has 17 residues. Germline V gene lookup returns CDR1 PRHDT and CDR2 FYEKMQ (reference sequence). The CDR3 loop is CASSFRKVILVSDTQYF. Here the CDR3 DNA reads TGTGCCAGCAGCTTCCGAAAAGTCATACTAGTCTCAGATACGCAGTATTTT.

There are a few counts of this clonotype. The rearrangement joins TRBV11-2 to TRBJ2-7; 8 bases are a match to TRBD2. Germline CDR1 is SGHAT and CDR2 is FQNNGV. V lost 4 bases and J lost 2; bases outside the gene matches: 7. The CDR3 consists of 15 residues. The CDR3 nucleotides read TGTGCCAGCAGCTCTCGGACTAGCCGGCCCTACGAGCAGTACTTC. Its protein product is CASSSRTSRPYEQYF.

This clonotype was observed a handful of times. V usage is TRBV6-1 and J usage is TRBJ1-5, with 9 bases that match TRBD1. V lost 0 bases and J lost 7; bases outside the gene matches: 19. The germline V gene encodes CDR1 MNHNS and CDR2 SASEGT. The CDR3 is made up of 20 amino acids. CDR3 region: CASSEALWDRVSGKEQPQHF. In nucleotides, the CDR3 is TGTGCCAGCAGTGAAGCGCTATGGGACAGGGTAAGCGGGAAAGAACAGCCCCAGCATTTT.

This clonotype appeared many times. The J gene is TRBJ2-7, the V gene TRBV28; unclear D gene. V shed 3 bases and J shed 0 bases, with 9 bases lying between them. Germline lookup yields CDR1 MDHEN and CDR2 SYDVKM. This CDR3 has 14 residues. CDR3 nucleotides: TGTGCCAGCAGTTTTAAGGTATTCTCCTACGAGCAGTACTTC. It is translated as CASSFKVFSYEQYF.

This chain uses TRBV6-1 with TRBJ2-1, with D perhaps assigned TRBD1 or TRBD2 (6 bases each). V lost 1 base, J lost 2 bases, and 9 bases lay in between. Germline values: CDR1 MNHNS, CDR2 SASEGT. The CDR3 is made up of 15 amino acids. As DNA, the CDR3 is TGTGCCAGCAGTGAAGTAGGGGGGACCTACAATGAGCAGTTCTTC. This translates into CASSEVGGTYNEQFF.

This rearrangement joins TRBV5-8 to TRBJ1-2; 9 bases fit TRBD1. The CDR3 is made up of 14 amino acids. Trimming at V came to 6 bases and at J to 6 bases, leaving 9 bases not matched to a gene. Germline CDR1 is SGHTS and CDR2 is YDEGEE. The CDR3 nucleotides are TGTGCCAGCACCCTTGAAGACAGGGGGAATGGCTACACCTTC. Translation: CASTLEDRGNGYTF.

This chain connects TRBV29-1 to TRBJ1-2; D is possibly TRBD1 (5 bases). The CDR3 is 15 residues long. Germline V lookup: CDR1 SQVTM, CDR2 ANQGSEA. V lost 2 bases to trimming and J lost 5 bases, with 18 bases between them. The CDR3 nucleotides are TGCAGCGTTGAAACGATACAGGAGGAGGATTATGGCTACACCTTC. Translating it yields CSVETIQEEDYGYTF. The full variable domain, with the rest looked up from reference TRBV29-1 and TRBJ1-2, is SAVISQKPSRDICQRGTSLTIQCQVDSQVTMMFWYRQQPGQSLTLIATANQGSEATYESGFVIDKFPISRPNLTFSTLTVSNMSPEDSSIYLCSVETIQEEDYGYTFGSGTRLTVV.

In this sample, this clonotype turned up many times. The chain recombines TRBV3-1 with TRBJ2-3, with D perhaps matching TRBD2 (5 bases). V dropped 1 base and J dropped 6 bases, with 14 bases sitting between them. This CDR3 is 15 amino acids long. The V gene's germline CDR1 is LGHDT and CDR2 YNNKEL (reference sequence). The CDR3 sequence: CASSQARASRDTQYF. The CDR3 bases are TGTGCCAGCAGCCAAGCCCGTGCTAGCCGGGATACGCAGTATTTT.

The genes are TRBV27 and TRBJ2-1, with 9 bases aligning to TRBD2. The CDR3 length is 18 residues. Unmatched junction bases numbered 14, after V lost 6 bases and J lost 2 bases. Per germline, CDR1 MNHEY and CDR2 SMNVEV (reference sequence). The CDR3 DNA is TGTGCCAGCAGCAGGGACGGCGGGCGGGGGGGAACCTACAATGAGCAGTTCTTC. Translation: CASSRDGGRGGTYNEQFF.

This chain uses TRBV20-1 with TRBJ1-1, with D unresolved. Germline loops: CDR1 DFQATT, CDR2 SNEGSKA (reference sequence). Trimming removed 5 bases from V and 5 bases from J, with 12 bases in between. The CDR3 sequence is 12 residues long. The CDR3 coding sequence is TGCAGTGCTGAGGGCCTTGTGACTGAAGCTTTCTTT. It translates to CSAEGLVTEAFF.

At least ten counts were recorded for this clonotype. J is TRBJ2-1 and V is TRBV11-3, with 14 bases identical to TRBD2. After removal of 1 base from V and 8 bases from J, the junction contained 4 bases not matched to a gene. This CDR3 is 16 amino acids long. CDR1 and CDR2 from the germline V gene are SGHNT and YENEEA. CDR3: CASSLGLAGGRDEQFF. The CDR3 DNA reads TGTGCCAGCAGCTTAGGACTAGCGGGGGGGCGCGATGAGCAGTTCTTC. Variable domain in full (rest from reference TRBV11-3 and TRBJ2-1): EAGVVQSPRYKIIEKKQPVAFWCNPISGHNTLYWYLQNLGQGPELLIRYENEEAVDDSQLPKDRFSAERLKGVDSTLKIQPAELGDSAVYLCASSLGLAGGRDEQFFGPGTRLTVL.

This clonotype was observed a few times. The chain recombines TRBV6-1 with TRBJ2-4, with a tentative D call TRBD2 (6 bases). The CDR3 consists of 14 residues. V shed 10 bases and J shed 2 bases, with 15 bases lying between them. Looked up from germline, CDR1 is MNHNS and CDR2 is SASEGT. For the CDR3, the DNA is TGTGCCACCCAAATGGGGGGTTCCAAAAACATTCAGTACTTC. Protein sequence: CATQMGGSKNIQYF.

This clonotype was observed a handful of times. The chain recombines TRBV7-9 with TRBJ2-7, with TRBD1 matching 12 bases. V was clipped by 4 bases and J by 4 bases; unmatched bases: 8. The CDR3 is 16 amino acids. Germline V gives CDR1 SEHNR, CDR2 FQNEAQ (reference sequence). CDR3 in DNA: TGTGCCAGCAGCTCAAGAACGGGACAGGGGGCGTACGAGCAGTACTTC. This codes for CASSSRTGQGAYEQYF.

This clonotype has ten or more counts. This chain uses TRBV7-9 with TRBJ2-2; a possible D gene is TRBD1 (5 bases). Trimming stripped 2 bases from V and 1 base from J, with 5 bases between. This CDR3 has 14 amino acids. The germline gives CDR1 SEHNR, CDR2 FQNEAQ (reference sequence). The chain's CDR3 is CASSLQGNTGELFF. The CDR3 coding sequence is TGTGCCAGCAGCTTACAGGGGAACACCGGGGAGCTGTTTTTT.

The chain combines TRBV9 with TRBJ1-2, with 7 bases identical to TRBD1. CDR1 and CDR2 (germline): SGDLS, YYNGEE. The CDR3 length is 14 residues. J was trimmed by 1 base and V by 3 bases; bases with no gene match: 3. The CDR3: CASSGRDSNYGYTF. The DNA of the CDR3 is TGTGCCAGCAGCGGAAGGGACAGTAACTATGGCTACACCTTC.

V and J are TRBV5-1 and TRBJ2-5; TRBD2 aligns across 11 bases. Unmatched junction bases numbered 14, after V lost 5 bases and J lost 2 bases. This CDR3 spans 18 amino acids. The germline gives CDR1 SGHRS, CDR2 YFSETQ. The CDR3 coding sequence is TGCGCCAGCAGGTCTGCCGTACTAGCGGGAGTTAGACAAGAGACCCAGTACTTC. This codes for CASRSAVLAGVRQETQYF.